This T cell receptor (beta chain) comes out of a study of blood T cell repertoires in COVID-19. Study as a whole: COVID-19 samples, acute and convalescent, were from the United States, Italy and Spain. T cells, B-cell-depleted T cells, or PBMCs supplied cDNA or gDNA.

Per the original data handling: Estimation of nucleated cell counts relied on the amplification of reference gene primers. Using immunoSEQ multiplex PCR, the repertoire was profiled, and TCRdb retains in-frame clones only, with some absent. V and J calls and clone size are those listed in that table; D and trimming were worked out from the DNA. The repertoire has about 270,000 clones, roughly nine tenths of them found once; the top ten carry over 8%. Germline V gene lookup returns CDR1 MDHEN and CDR2 SYDVKM. Trimming left V 6 bases short and J 4 bases short, with 12 bases between. The CDR3 sequence is 13 residues long.

The clonotype was recovered from a man between 35 and 55 years old with active or convalescent COVID-19. J is TRBJ1-2 and V is TRBV28, with D possibly being TRBD1 (6 bases). Sequencing was carried out using peripheral blood. CDR3 sequence reads: CASRETGSYGYTF. For the CDR3, the DNA is TGTGCCAGCAGGGAAACAGGGAGCTATGGCTACACCTTC.